This T cell receptor beta chain was sequenced in a study of cytomegalovirus exposure and HLA in healthy donors. Study-wide results and limits: Further analysis, carried out later, found HLA-associated TCR beta chains more clonally expanded than equally common other chains.

In regard to this clone: The antigen remains unidentified.

V shed 2 bases and J shed 0 bases, with 13 bases lying between them. The CDR3 length is 16 residues. From germline, CDR1 is MNHEY and CDR2 SMNVEV (reference sequence). 60 Vbeta and 13 Jbeta primers were used in PCR. Authors' data handling: Later analysis identified some 88 million unique TCR beta chains, roughly 11 million shared. The method was immunoSEQ multiplex PCR; TCRdb's version includes in-frame clones alone and lacks a portion of them. V, J and clone size are taken as reported in that table, and D and trimming were inferred from the DNA itself. The data show about 130,000 clones, roughly 78% seen once.

This sequence originates from a man aged 25 to 40 in good health and CMV-seropositive. This chain links TRBV27 with TRBJ1-1; D not certain. Sequenced input: PBMCs. CDR3 sequence (DNA): TGTGCCAGCAGTTTAATTCCGACATTCATGAACACTGAAGCTTTCTTT. Its protein is CASSLIPTFMNTEAFF.